Shown below are 13 T cell receptor beta chains from a single sample sequenced in a study of blood T cell repertoires in COVID-19. Repertoires were generated with immunoSEQ multiplex PCR, while TCRdb's copy carries only in-frame clones and drops some. This table holds more than 150,000 clones, 80% found once. Sequencing was done on a sample of PBMCs or T cells enriched from blood (not recorded which). The receptors were sampled from a man in his 60s who had been exposed to COVID-19.

The chain couples TRBV7-3 to TRBJ2-7; no clear D. The CDR3 totals 12 residues. The germline V gene encodes CDR1 SGHTA and CDR2 FQGTGA. Trimming cost V 8 bases and J 0 bases, with 8 bases left between them. The CDR3 spells CASETDSYEQYF. The CDR3 bases are TGTGCCAGCGAGACTGACTCCTACGAGCAGTACTTC.

This clone has only one observation. This chain joins TRBV5-5 and TRBJ2-1; D uncertain. Germline values: CDR1 SGHKS, CDR2 YYEKEE (reference sequence). The CDR3 covers 12 residues. Trimming stripped 1 base from V and 14 bases from J, with 13 bases between. DNA for the CDR3: TGTGCCAGCAGCTTGATTTCACCCGAGGAGTTCTTC. Amino acid sequence: CASSLISPEEFF.

V usage is TRBV9 and J usage is TRBJ2-1; D might be TRBD2 (5 bases). The CDR3 runs 15 residues. The V end lost 0 bases, the J end lost 0 bases, and 7 bases lay between the germline ends. Germline CDR1 reads SGDLS; CDR2 reads YYNGEE. CDR3 loop: CASSVGGNSYNEQFF. The DNA of the CDR3 is TGTGCCAGCAGCGTAGGAGGGAACTCCTACAATGAGCAGTTCTTC.

The chain joins TRBV5-6 to TRBJ1-2, with TRBD1 as a possible D gene (5 bases). The CDR3 spans 13 residues. Trimming removed 1 base at V and 8 bases at J, with 12 bases between. The V gene's germline CDR1 is SGHDT and CDR2 YYEEEE. The CDR3 protein is CASSLPGLGGYTF. The CDR3 coding sequence is TGTGCCAGCAGCTTGCCAGGGCTAGGAGGCTACACCTTC.

The gene calls are TRBV25-1 and TRBJ1-3; D is undetermined. The CDR3 runs 15 residues. CDR1 is MGHDK and CDR2 is SYGVNS in the germline V gene. Trimming took off 5 bases at V and 7 bases at J, with 18 bases between the two ends. The CDR3 spells CASSRTQTLSNTIYF. CDR3 DNA: TGTGCCAGCAGTCGTACACAGACCCTTTCTAACACCATATATTTT.

The rearrangement uses TRBV24-1 and TRBJ2-2, with 7 positions matching TRBD2. The V gene's germline CDR1 is KGHDR and CDR2 SFDVKD. The CDR3 length is 15 residues. V shed 5 bases, J shed 3 bases, and the junction held 5 bases outside the gene matches. CDR3 sequence reads: CATSVEGRDTGELFF. CDR3 DNA: TGTGCCACCAGTGTTGAGGGGAGGGACACCGGGGAGCTGTTTTTT.

In its sample, this clone was seen once. This chain uses TRBV5-1 with TRBJ2-5; 8 bases match TRBD1. Losses at the gene ends were 3 bases for V and 1 base for J; bases not matched to a gene: 2. CDR3 length equals 14 residues. Germline V gives CDR1 SGHRS, CDR2 YFSETQ. The CDR3 reads CASSYQGAQETQYF. The CDR3 nucleotides are TGCGCCAGCAGCTACCAGGGGGCCCAAGAGACCCAGTACTTC.

CDR3 DNA sequence: TGTGCCATCAGTGAGACGGACGGGGGCACTGAAGCTTTCTTT. Translation gives CAISETDGGTEAFF. The gene calls are TRBV10-3 and TRBJ1-1; TRBD1 is a possible D gene (5 bases). The CDR3 totals 14 residues. Trimming cost V 2 bases and J 4 bases, with 11 bases left between them. Germline V gene lookup returns CDR1 ENHRY and CDR2 SYGVKD.

The V and J genes are TRBV6-4 and TRBJ1-6, with D possibly TRBD1 on 5 matching bases. This CDR3 is 19 amino acids long. The germline gives CDR1 MRHNA, CDR2 SNTAGT. V was pared by 2 bases and J by 3 bases, with 20 bases between. The CDR3 spells CASSDLGGGPNNYNSPLHF. DNA of the CDR3: TGTGCCAGCAGTGACCTGGGGGGAGGGCCCAATAACTATAATTCACCCCTCCACTTT.

The rearrangement links TRBV6-2 or TRBV6-3 to TRBJ2-7; unclear D gene. Trimming removed 0 bases from V and 0 bases from J, with 18 bases in between. Per germline, CDR1 MNHEY and CDR2 SVGEGT. The CDR3 sequence is 18 residues long. The CDR3 DNA is TGTGCCAGCAGTTACTCGATTGCCCAGGCAGATGCCTCCTACGAGCAGTACTTC. Its translation: CASSYSIAQADASYEQYF.

The chain employs TRBV28 and TRBJ2-1; 8 positions match TRBD2. The ends lost 4 bases at V and 4 bases at J; junction bases unmatched: 9. The germline CDR1 and CDR2 sequences are MDHEN and SYDVKM. The length of the CDR3 is 16 residues. The CDR3 is CASSSPGLEAYNEQFF. CDR3 bases: TGTGCCAGCAGTTCCCCGGGACTAGAGGCATACAATGAGCAGTTCTTC.

The chain combines TRBV7-8 with TRBJ1-5; D uncertain. CDR3 size: 14 residues. V was clipped by 5 bases and J by 1 base, with 9 bases between them. Germline CDR1 is SGHVS and CDR2 is FQNEAQ. CDR3 region: CASSQTGSNQPQHF. CDR3 DNA sequence: TGTGCCAGCAGCCAAACGGGGAGCAATCAGCCCCAGCATTTT.

This sequence joins TRBV2 and TRBJ2-3, with 9 bases lining up with TRBD2. Germline-derived CDR1 and CDR2 are SNHLY and FYNNEI. The J segment lost 2 bases and the V segment lost 6 bases, leaving 9 bases of the junction unmatched. The CDR3 consists of 16 residues. The CDR3 coding sequence is TGTGCCAGCAGGGGCTTAGTAGCGGGGGACACAGATACGCAGTATTTT. Translated, it gives CASRGLVAGDTDTQYF.